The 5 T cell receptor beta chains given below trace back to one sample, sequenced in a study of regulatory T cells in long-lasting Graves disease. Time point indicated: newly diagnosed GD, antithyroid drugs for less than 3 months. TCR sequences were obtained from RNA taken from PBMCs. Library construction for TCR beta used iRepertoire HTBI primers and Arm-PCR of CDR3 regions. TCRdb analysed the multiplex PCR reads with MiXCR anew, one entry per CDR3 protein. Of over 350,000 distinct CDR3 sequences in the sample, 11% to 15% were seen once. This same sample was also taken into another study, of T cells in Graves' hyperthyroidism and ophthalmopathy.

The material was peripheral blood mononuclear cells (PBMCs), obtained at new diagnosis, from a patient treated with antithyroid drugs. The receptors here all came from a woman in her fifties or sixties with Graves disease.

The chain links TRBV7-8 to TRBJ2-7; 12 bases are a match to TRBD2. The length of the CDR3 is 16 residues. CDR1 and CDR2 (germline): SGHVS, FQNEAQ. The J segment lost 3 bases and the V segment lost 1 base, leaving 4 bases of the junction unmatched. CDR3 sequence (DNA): TGTGCCAGCAGCTTAGGTCTAGCGGGAGGGCGCTACGAGCAGTACTTC. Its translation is CASSLGLAGGRYEQYF.

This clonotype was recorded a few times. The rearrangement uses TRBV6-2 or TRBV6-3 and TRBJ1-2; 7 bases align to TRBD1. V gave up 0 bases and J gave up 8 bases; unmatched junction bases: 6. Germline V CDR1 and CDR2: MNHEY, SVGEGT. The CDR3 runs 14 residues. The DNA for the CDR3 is TGTGCCAGCAGTTACTCCCTTGGACAGGTCGGCTACACCTTC. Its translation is CASSYSLGQVGYTF.

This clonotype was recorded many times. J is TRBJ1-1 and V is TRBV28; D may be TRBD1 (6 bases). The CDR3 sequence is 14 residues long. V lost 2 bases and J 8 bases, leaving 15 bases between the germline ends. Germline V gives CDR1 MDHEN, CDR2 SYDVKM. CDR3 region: CASSLPLNRVEAFF. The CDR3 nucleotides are TGTGCCAGCAGTTTACCCCTGAACAGGGTCGAAGCTTTCTTT. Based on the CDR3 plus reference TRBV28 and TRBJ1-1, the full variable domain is DVKVTQSSRYLVKRTGEKVFLECVQDMDHENMFWYRQDPGLGLRLIYFSYDVKMKEKGDIPEGYSVSREKKERFSLILESASTNQTSMYLCASSLPLNRVEAFFGQGTRLTVV.

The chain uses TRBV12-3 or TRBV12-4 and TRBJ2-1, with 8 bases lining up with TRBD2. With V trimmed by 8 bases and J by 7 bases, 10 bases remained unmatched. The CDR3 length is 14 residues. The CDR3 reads CASSFYSGNNEQFF. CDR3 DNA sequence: TGTGCCAGCTCTTTCTATAGCGGGAATAATGAGCAGTTCTTC.

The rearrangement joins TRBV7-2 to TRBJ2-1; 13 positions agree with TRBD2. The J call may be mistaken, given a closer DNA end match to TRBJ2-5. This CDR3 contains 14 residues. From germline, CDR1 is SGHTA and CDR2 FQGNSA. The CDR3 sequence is CASSWTSGGETQYF. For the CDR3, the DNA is TGTGCCAGCAGCTGGACTAGCGGGGGCGAGACCCAGTACTTC.